The 6 T cell receptor beta chains presented below share a single source sample, sequenced in a study of T cells after yellow fever vaccination. TCRdb re-called the 5' RACE reads through MiXCR, storing one row per CDR3 protein. The data show 350,000 to 450,000 distinct CDR3 sequences, with around 20% seen just once and roughly a sixth held by the top ten. This sample comprised PBMCs, obtained before the yellow fever booster vaccination. The receptor source for this set is a young man who received the YFV17D yellow fever vaccine.

Points on this clonotype: An end of the junction differs from the germline gene, which may be a read error. The chain is built from TRBV7-3 and TRBJ1-2, with 8 bases lining up with TRBD1. Germline loops: CDR1 SGHTA, CDR2 FQGTGA. The CDR3 is 13 residues long. CDR3 bases: TGTTCCAGCAGCTTGGGACAGGATTATGGCTACACCTTC. Translating it yields CSSSLGQDYGYTF.

This clonotype was seen a handful of times. The gene calls are TRBV12-3 or TRBV12-4 and TRBJ1-1, with a weak D call TRBD1 (6 bases). The CDR3 sequence is 16 residues long. Between the trimmed V and J ends, which lost 5 bases and 0 bases, there was a span of 16 bases. The CDR3 loop reads CASSPLRDTVNTEAFF. The CDR3 bases are TGTGCCAGCAGTCCACTCCGGGACACTGTGAACACTGAAGCTTTCTTT.

This clonotype showed up just a few times. The chain couples TRBV4-1 to TRBJ1-1, with 8 bases identical to TRBD1. The V and J ends lost 1 base and 8 bases, in that order; junction bases with no gene match: 12. This CDR3 contains 16 residues. CDR1 is MGHRA, CDR2 YSYEKL, per germline. The CDR3 loop is CASSQGFPQGAVEAFF. The CDR3 DNA is TGCGCCAGCAGCCAAGGGTTCCCGCAGGGGGCGGTCGAAGCTTTCTTT.

This clonotype was observed a single time. This chain connects TRBV5-1 to TRBJ1-5; TRBD1 is a possible D gene (6 bases). Trimming removed 1 base at V and 3 bases at J, with 11 bases between. Germline values: CDR1 SGHRS, CDR2 YFSETQ. The CDR3 has 15 residues. The CDR3, as DNA: TGCGCCAGCAGCTTGACCGGGACAATCAATCAGCCCCAGCATTTT. Translation: CASSLTGTINQPQHF. Supplemented by reference TRBV5-1 and TRBJ1-5, the full variable domain reads KAGVTQTPRYLIKTRGQQVTLSCSPISGHRSVSWYQQTPGQGLQFLFEYFSETQRNKGNFPGRFSGRQFSNSRSEMNVSTLELGDSALYLCASSLTGTINQPQHFGDGTRLSIL.

This clonotype was observed a handful of times. The chain links TRBV4-1 to TRBJ2-7; 10 bases match TRBD1. CDR3 length: 15 amino acids. V shed 2 bases, J shed 3 bases, and the junction held 4 bases outside the gene matches. In germline, CDR1 is MGHRA, CDR2 YSYEKL. The chain's CDR3 is CASSQTRTGGYEQYF. CDR3 nucleotide sequence: TGCGCCAGCAGCCAAACCCGGACAGGGGGCTACGAGCAGTACTTC.

Many counts were recorded for this clonotype. The rearrangement links TRBV15 to TRBJ2-2; D unresolved. V was pared by 1 base and J by 1 base, with 4 bases between. The CDR3 length is 14 residues. CDR1 and CDR2 (germline): LNHNV, YYDKDF (reference sequence). The CDR3 protein is CATSRGRNTGELFF. The DNA for the CDR3 is TGTGCCACCAGCAGAGGGAGGAACACCGGGGAGCTGTTTTTT.